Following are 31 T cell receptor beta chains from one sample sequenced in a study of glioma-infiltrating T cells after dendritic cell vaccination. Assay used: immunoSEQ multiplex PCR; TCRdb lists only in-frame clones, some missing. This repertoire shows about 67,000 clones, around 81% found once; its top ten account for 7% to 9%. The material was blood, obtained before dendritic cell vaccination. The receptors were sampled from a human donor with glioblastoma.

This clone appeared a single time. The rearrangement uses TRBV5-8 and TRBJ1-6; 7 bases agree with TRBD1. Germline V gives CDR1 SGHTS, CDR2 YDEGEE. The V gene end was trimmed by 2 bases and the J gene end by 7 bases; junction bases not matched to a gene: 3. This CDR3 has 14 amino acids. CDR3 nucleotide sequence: TGTGCCAGCAGCTTACAGGGGATGAATTCACCCCTCCACTTT. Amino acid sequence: CASSLQGMNSPLHF.

The CDR3 region has the DNA TGCGCCAGCAGCTTAAGGACAGGGAAGGACACTGAAGCTTTCTTT. Translated: CASSLRTGKDTEAFF. This rearrangement joins TRBV5-1 to TRBJ1-1; 8 nucleotides line up with TRBD1. Germline V gene data show CDR1 as SGHRS and CDR2 as YFSETQ. The junction had 6 bases not matched to a gene; V was cut back by 2 bases and J by 3 bases. CDR3 length: 15 amino acids.

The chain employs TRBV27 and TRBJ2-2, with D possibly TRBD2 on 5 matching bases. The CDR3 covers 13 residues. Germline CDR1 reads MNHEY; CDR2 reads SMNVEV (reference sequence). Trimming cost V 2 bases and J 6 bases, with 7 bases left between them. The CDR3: CASSLGSPGELFF. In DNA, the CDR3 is TGTGCCAGCAGTTTAGGGAGCCCCGGGGAGCTGTTTTTT.

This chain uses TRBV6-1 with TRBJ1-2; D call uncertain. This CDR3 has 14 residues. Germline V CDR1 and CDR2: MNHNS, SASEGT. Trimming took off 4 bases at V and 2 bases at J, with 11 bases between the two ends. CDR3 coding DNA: TGTGCCAGCAGTGTCGAGGGTAAGAACTATGGCTACACCTTC. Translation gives CASSVEGKNYGYTF.

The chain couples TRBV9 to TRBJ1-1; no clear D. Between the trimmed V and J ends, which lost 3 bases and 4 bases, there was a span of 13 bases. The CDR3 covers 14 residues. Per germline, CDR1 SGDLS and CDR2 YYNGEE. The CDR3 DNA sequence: TGTGCCAGCAGCGGGGCCGCTCGAGCCACTGAAGCTTTCTTT. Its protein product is CASSGAARATEAFF.

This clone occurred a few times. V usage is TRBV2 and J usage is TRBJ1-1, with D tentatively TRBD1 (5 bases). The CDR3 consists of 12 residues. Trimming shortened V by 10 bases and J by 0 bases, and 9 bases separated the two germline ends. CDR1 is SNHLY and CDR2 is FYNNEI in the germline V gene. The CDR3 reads CATTDMNTEAFF. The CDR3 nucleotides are TGTGCCACCACGGACATGAACACTGAAGCTTTCTTT. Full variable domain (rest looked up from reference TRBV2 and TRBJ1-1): EPEVTQTPSHQVTQMGQEVILRCVPISNHLYFYWYRQILGQKVEFLVSFYNNEISEKSEIFDDQFSVERPDGSNFTLKIRSTKLEDSAMYFCATTDMNTEAFFGQGTRLTVV.

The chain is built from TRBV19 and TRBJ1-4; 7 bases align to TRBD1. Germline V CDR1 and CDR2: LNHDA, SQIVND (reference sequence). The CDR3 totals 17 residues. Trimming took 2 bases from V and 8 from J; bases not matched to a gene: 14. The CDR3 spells CASSISATGRVGEKLFF. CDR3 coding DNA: TGTGCCAGTAGTATAAGTGCGACAGGGCGCGTGGGCGAAAAACTGTTTTTT.

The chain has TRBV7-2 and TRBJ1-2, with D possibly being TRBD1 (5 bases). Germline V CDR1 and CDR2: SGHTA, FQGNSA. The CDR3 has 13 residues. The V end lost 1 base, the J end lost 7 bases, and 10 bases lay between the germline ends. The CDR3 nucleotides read TGTGCCAGCAGCTTAGTGGACCAGGGTGGCTACACCTTC. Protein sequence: CASSLVDQGGYTF.

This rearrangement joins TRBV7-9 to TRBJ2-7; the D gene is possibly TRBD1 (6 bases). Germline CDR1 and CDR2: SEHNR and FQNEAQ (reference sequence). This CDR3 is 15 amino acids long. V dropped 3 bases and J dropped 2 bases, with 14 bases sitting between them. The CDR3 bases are TGTGCCAGCAGCTTCCGACAGGAGGTGACCTACGAGCAGTACTTC. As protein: CASSFRQEVTYEQYF.

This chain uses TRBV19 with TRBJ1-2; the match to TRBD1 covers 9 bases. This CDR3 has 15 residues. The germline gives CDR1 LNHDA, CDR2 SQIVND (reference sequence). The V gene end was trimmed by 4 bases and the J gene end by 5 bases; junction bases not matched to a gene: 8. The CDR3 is CASSRDRDSFYGYTF. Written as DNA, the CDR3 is TGTGCCAGTAGTAGGGACAGGGATTCATTTTATGGCTACACCTTC.

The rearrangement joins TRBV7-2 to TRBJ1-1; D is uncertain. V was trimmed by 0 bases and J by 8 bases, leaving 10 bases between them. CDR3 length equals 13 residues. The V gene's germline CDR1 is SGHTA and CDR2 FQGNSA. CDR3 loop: CASSLALELEAFF. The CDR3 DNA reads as TGTGCCAGCAGCTTAGCTTTGGAGCTCGAAGCTTTCTTT.

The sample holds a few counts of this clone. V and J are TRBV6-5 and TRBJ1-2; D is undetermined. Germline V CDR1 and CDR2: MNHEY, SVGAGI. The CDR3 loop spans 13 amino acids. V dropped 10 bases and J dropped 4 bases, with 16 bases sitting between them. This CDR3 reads CATGEWEAYGYTF. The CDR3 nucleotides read TGTGCCACTGGGGAGTGGGAAGCCTATGGCTACACCTTC.

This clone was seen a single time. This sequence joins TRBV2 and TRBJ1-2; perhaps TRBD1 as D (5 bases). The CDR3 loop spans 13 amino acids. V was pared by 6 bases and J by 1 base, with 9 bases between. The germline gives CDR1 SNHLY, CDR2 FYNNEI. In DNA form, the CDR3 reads TGTGCCAGCAGGGCTGACAGTAACTATGGCTACACCTTC. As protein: CASRADSNYGYTF. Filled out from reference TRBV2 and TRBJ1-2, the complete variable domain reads EPEVTQTPSHQVTQMGQEVILRCVPISNHLYFYWYRQILGQKVEFLVSFYNNEISEKSEIFDDQFSVERPDGSNFTLKIRSTKLEDSAMYFCASRADSNYGYTFGSGTRLTVV.

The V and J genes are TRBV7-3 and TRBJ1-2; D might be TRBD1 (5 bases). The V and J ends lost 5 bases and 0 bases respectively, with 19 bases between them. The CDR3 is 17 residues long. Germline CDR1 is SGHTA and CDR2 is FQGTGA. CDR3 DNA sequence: TGTGCCAGCAGCCCCCGAGGAGGGGCAGAACCTAACTATGGCTACACCTTC. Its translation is CASSPRGGAEPNYGYTF. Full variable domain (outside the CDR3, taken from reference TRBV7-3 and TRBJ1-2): GAGVSQTPSNKVTEKGKYVELRCDPISGHTALYWYRQSLGQGPEFLIYFQGTGAADDSGLPNDRFFAVRPEGSVSTLKIQRTERGDSAVYLCASSPRGGAEPNYGYTFGSGTRLTVV.

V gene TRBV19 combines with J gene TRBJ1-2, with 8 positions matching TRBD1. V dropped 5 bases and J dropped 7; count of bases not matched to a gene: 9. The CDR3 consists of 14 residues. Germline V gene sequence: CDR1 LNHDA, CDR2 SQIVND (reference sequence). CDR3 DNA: TGTGCCAGTAGTTCACGCTGGACAGGGCCTGGCTACACCTTC. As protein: CASSSRWTGPGYTF. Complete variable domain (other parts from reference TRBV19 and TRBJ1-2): DGGITQSPKYLFRKEGQNVTLSCEQNLNHDAMYWYRQDPGQGLRLIYYSQIVNDFQKGDIAEGYSVSREKKESFPLTVTSAQKNPTAFYLCASSSRWTGPGYTFGSGTRLTVV.

The CDR3 region has the DNA TGTGCCAGCAGCCTGGGACAGCTCGGGTCATACGAGCAGTACTTC. The encoded protein is CASSLGQLGSYEQYF. The rearrangement joins TRBV9 to TRBJ2-7; 7 positions match TRBD1. The length of the CDR3 is 15 residues. Germline CDR1 reads SGDLS; CDR2 reads YYNGEE. V shed 4 bases and J 4 bases; nucleotides not matched to a gene: 11.

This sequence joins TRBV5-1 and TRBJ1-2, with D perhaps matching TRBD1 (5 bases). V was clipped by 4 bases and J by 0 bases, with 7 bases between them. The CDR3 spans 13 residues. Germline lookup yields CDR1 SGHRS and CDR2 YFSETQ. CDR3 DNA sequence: TGCGCCAGCAGCCCAGGGTCTAACTATGGCTACACCTTC. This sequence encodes CASSPGSNYGYTF.

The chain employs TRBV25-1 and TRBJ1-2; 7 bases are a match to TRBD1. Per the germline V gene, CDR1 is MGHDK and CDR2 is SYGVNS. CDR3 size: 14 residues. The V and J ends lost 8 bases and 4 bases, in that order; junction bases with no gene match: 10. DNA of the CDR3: TGTGCCAGCCGGGGACAGTCTTGGGGCTATGGCTACACCTTC. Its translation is CASRGQSWGYGYTF.

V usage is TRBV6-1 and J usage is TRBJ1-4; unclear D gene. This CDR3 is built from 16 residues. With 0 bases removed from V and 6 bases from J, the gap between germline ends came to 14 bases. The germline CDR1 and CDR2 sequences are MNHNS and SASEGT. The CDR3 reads CASSEAVGGGDEKLFF. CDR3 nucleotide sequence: TGTGCCAGCAGTGAAGCGGTCGGAGGTGGGGATGAAAAACTGTTTTTT.

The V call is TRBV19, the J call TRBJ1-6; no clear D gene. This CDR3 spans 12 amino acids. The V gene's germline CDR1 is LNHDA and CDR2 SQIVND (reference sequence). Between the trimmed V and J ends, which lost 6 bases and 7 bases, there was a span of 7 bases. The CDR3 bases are TGTGCCAGTAGGAGAATCAATTCACCCCTCCACTTT. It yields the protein CASRRINSPLHF.

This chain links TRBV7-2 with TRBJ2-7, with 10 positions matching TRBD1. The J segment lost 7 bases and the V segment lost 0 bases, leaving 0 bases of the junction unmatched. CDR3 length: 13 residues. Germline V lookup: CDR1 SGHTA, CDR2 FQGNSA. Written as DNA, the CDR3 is TGTGCCAGCAGCTTAGCGGACAGGGGGGAGCAGTACTTC. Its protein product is CASSLADRGEQYF.

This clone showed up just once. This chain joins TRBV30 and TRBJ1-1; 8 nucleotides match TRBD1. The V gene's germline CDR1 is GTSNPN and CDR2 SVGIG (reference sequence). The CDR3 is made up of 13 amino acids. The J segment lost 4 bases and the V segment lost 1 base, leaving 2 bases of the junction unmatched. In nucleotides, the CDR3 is TGTGCCTGGAGTGAAACAGGGGGCACTGAAGCTTTCTTT. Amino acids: CAWSETGGTEAFF.

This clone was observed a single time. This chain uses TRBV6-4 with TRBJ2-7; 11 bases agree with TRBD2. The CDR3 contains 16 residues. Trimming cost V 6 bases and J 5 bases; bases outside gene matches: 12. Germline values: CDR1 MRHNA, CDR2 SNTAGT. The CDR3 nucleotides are TGTGCCAGCAGCAAAGAGCTAGCGGGGGGCGTAAACGAGCAGTACTTC. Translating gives CASSKELAGGVNEQYF.

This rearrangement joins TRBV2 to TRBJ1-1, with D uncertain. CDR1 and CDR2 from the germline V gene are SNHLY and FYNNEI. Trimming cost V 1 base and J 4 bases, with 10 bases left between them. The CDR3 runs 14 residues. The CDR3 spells CASSEEEFSTEAFF. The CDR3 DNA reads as TGTGCCAGCAGTGAAGAAGAATTTAGCACTGAAGCTTTCTTT. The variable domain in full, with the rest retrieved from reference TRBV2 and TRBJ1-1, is EPEVTQTPSHQVTQMGQEVILRCVPISNHLYFYWYRQILGQKVEFLVSFYNNEISEKSEIFDDQFSVERPDGSNFTLKIRSTKLEDSAMYFCASSEEEFSTEAFFGQGTRLTVV.

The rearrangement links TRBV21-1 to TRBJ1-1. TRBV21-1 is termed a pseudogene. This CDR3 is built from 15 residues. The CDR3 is CARGGQAGMNTEAFF. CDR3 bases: TGTGCCAGGGGGGGGCAGGCGGGAATGAACACTGAAGCTTTCTTT.

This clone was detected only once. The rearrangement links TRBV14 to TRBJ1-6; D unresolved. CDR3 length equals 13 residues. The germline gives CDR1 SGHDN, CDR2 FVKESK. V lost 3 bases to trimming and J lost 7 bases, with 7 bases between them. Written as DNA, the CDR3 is TGTGCCAGCAGCCATGACGGGAATTCACCCCTCCACTTT. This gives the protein CASSHDGNSPLHF.

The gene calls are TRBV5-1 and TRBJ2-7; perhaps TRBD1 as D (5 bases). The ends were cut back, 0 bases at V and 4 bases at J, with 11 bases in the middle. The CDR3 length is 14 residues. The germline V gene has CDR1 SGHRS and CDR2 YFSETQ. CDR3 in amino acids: CASSLEGAGYEQYF. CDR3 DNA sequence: TGCGCCAGCAGCTTGGAAGGGGCAGGGTACGAGCAGTACTTC.

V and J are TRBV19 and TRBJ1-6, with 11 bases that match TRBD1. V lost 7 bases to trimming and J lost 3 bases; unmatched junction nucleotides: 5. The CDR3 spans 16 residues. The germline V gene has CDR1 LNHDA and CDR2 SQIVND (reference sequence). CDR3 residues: CASNPGQGVYNSPLHF. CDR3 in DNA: TGTGCCAGTAATCCGGGACAGGGGGTCTATAATTCACCCCTCCACTTT.

The CDR3, as DNA: TGTGCCAGTAGTATGAGGCAAGTCTATGGCTACACCTTC. Its protein is CASSMRQVYGYTF. This sequence joins TRBV19 and TRBJ1-2; D gene ambiguous. This CDR3 is 13 amino acids long. Germline lookup yields CDR1 LNHDA and CDR2 SQIVND (reference sequence). V shed 3 bases and J shed 4 bases, with 9 bases lying between them.

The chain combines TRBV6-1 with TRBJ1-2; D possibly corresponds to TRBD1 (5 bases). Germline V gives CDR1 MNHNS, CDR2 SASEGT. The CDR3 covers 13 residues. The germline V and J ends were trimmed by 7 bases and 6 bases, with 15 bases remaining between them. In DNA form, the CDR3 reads TGTGCCAGCAAAAAACAGGTTTACGATGGCTACACCTTC. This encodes CASKKQVYDGYTF.

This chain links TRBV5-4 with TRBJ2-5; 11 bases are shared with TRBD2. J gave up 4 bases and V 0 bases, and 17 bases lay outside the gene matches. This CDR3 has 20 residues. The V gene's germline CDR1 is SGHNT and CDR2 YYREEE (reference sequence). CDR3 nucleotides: TGTGCCAGCAGCTTGGAGATTTCCTCCCTAGCGGGGGGAGGACGAGAGACCCAGTACTTC. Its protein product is CASSLEISSLAGGGRETQYF.